The 7 T cell receptor beta chains below all came from one sample that was sequenced in a study of blood T cell repertoires in COVID-19. Profiling relied on immunoSEQ multiplex PCR, and the TCRdb table lists in-frame clones only, not all of them. The sample shows approximately 50,000 clones, roughly 90% of them seen only once. The material sequenced was peripheral blood. These receptors came from a man older than 75 with active or convalescent COVID-19.

This clone was recorded only once. The junction departs from germline at one end; a sequencing error may be responsible. J is TRBJ2-4 and V is TRBV7-4; the D gene is possibly TRBD2 (5 bases). Germline V lookup: CDR1 SGHVT, CDR2 SQSDAQ. The CDR3 loop spans 11 amino acids. The CDR3 sequence is CASSPQAGPAF. As DNA, the CDR3 is TGTGCCAGCAGCCCTCAGGCGGGCCCAGCGTTC. Combining the CDR3 with reference TRBV7-4 and TRBJ2-4 gives the whole variable domain GAGVSQSPRYKVAKRGRDVALRCDSISGHVTLYWYRQTLGQGSEVLTYSQSDAQRDKSGRPSGRFSAERPERSVSTLKIQRTEQGDSAVYLCASSPQAGPAFGAGTRLSVL.

The chain uses TRBV27 and TRBJ1-3, with TRBD1 as a possible D gene (6 bases). Per the germline V gene, CDR1 is MNHEY and CDR2 is SMNVEV (reference sequence). The CDR3 extends over 15 amino acids. V was cut by 6 bases and J by 0 bases, with 12 bases left in between. CDR3 sequence: CASSISGVSGNTIYF. The DNA for the CDR3 is TGTGCCAGCAGCATCTCAGGGGTCTCTGGAAACACCATATATTTT.

In this sample, this clone turned up once. The gene calls are TRBV7-2 and TRBJ2-5; tentatively, D is TRBD1 (6 bases). The CDR3 contains 15 residues. In germline, CDR1 is SGHTA, CDR2 FQGNSA. V dropped 4 bases and J dropped 3 bases, with 15 bases sitting between them. Here the CDR3 DNA reads TGTGCCAGCAGCTCAGCGCCTAGGACAGAAGAGACCCAGTACTTC. As protein: CASSSAPRTEETQYF.

This chain's CDR3 is CASSLVLAGVNEQFF. The CDR3 DNA reads TGTGCCAGCAGCTTAGTACTAGCGGGGGTCAATGAGCAGTTCTTC. This chain uses TRBV11-2 with TRBJ2-1; 11 nucleotides align to TRBD2. Trimming at V came to 1 base and at J to 6 bases, leaving 2 bases not matched to a gene. This CDR3 is built from 15 residues. CDR1 SGHAT and CDR2 FQNNGV come from the germline V gene.

The chain links TRBV18 to TRBJ2-7, with unresolved D. The CDR3 has 14 residues. The V end lost 0 bases, the J end lost 1 base, and 7 bases lay between the germline ends. Germline V gives CDR1 KGHSH, CDR2 LQKENI. The CDR3 bases are TGTGCCAGCTCACCACCGGGCAGTTCCTACGAGCAGTACTTC. This gives the protein CASSPPGSSYEQYF.

The chain links TRBV5-1 to TRBJ1-1; TRBD1 matches at 8 bases. Per the germline V gene, CDR1 is SGHRS and CDR2 is YFSETQ. This CDR3 has 13 residues. Trimming took 4 bases from V and 3 from J; bases not matched to a gene: 2. DNA for the CDR3: TGCGCCAGCAGCGTACAGGGGGACACTGAAGCTTTCTTT. This encodes CASSVQGDTEAFF.

This rearrangement joins TRBV7-2 to TRBJ2-2; a possible D gene is TRBD1 (6 bases). The CDR3 totals 14 residues. V was shortened by 4 bases and J by 3 bases, with 9 bases between the two germline ends. Germline V CDR1 and CDR2: SGHTA, FQGNSA. The CDR3 here is CASSSGTHTGELFF. The CDR3 DNA follows: TGTGCCAGCAGCTCCGGGACACACACCGGGGAGCTGTTTTTT. Filled out from reference TRBV7-2 and TRBJ2-2, the complete variable domain reads GAGVSQSPSNKVTEKGKDVELRCDPISGHTALYWYRQSLGQGLEFLIYFQGNSAPDKSGLPSDRFSAERTGGSVSTLTIQRTQQEDSAVYLCASSSGTHTGELFFGEGSRLTVL.